The rows below give T cell receptor beta chains drawn from one sample of a study of T cells in Graves' hyperthyroidism and ophthalmopathy. TCRdb reanalysed the multiplex PCR reads using MiXCR and keeps one entry per CDR3 protein. Here the sample spans about 500,000 distinct CDR3 sequences, approximately 17% being singletons. The sequenced sample consisted of blood. Receptors originate from a woman aged 18-29 years with Graves' ophthalmopathy. Each CDR3 is given with its conserved first and last residue. D genes are given only for firm matches. Where a row states a size, it is once, few, many or the class of an expanded clone; other rows omit it.

size	D	V	J	CDR3	DNA
many	.	TRBV5-1	TRBJ1-1	CASSLGGRGTEAFF	TGCGCCAGCAGCTTGGGAGGGCGCGGTACTGAAGCTTTCTTT
few	TRBD1	TRBV7-9	TRBJ1-4	CASSPSGGSEKLFF	TGTGCCAGCAGCCCTTCAGGGGGGAGTGAAAAACTGTTTTTT
.	.	TRBV19	TRBJ1-5	CASSNGNLQHF	TGTGCCAGTAGCAACGGGAACCTCCAGCATTTT
many	.	TRBV2	TRBJ2-5	CASSESSEETQYF	TGTGCCAGCAGTGAAAGTAGCGAGGAGACCCAGTACTTC
.	TRBD1	TRBV28	TRBJ2-7	CASSRDRGVGNEQYF	TGTGCCAGCAGTCGGGACAGGGGGGTTGGAAACGAGCAGTACTTC
many	.	TRBV7-9	TRBJ2-5	CASSSGRTGLSTQYF	TGTGCCAGCAGCTCGGGCAGGACAGGACTATCGACCCAGTACTTC
few	.	TRBV2	TRBJ2-7	CASSAGWKTYEQYF	TGTGCCAGCAGTGCTGGCTGGAAAACCTACGAGCAGTACTTC
.	TRBD1	TRBV5-4	TRBJ2-7	CASSHTFRDRDNEQYF	TGTGCCAGCAGCCATACGTTCAGGGACAGGGACAACGAGCAGTACTTC
.	TRBD2	TRBV6-2/TRBV6-3	TRBJ2-4	CASSYPSQRGGDIQYF	TGTGCCAGCAGTTACCCCTCTCAGCGGGGGGGGGACATTCAGTACTTC
many	.	TRBV3-1	TRBJ2-6	CASSPTLGANVLTF	TGTGCCAGCAGCCCCACTCTGGGGGCCAACGTCCTGACTTTC
few	TRBD1	TRBV7-8	TRBJ1-4	CASSFETGTGVAGKLFF	TGTGCCAGCAGCTTCGAAACCGGGACAGGGGTGGCTGGAAAACTGTTTTTT
.	TRBD1	TRBV12-3/TRBV12-4	TRBJ1-4	CASRPETGVREKLFF	TGTGCCAGCAGGCCGGAGACAGGGGTTCGTGAAAAACTGTTTTTT
many	.	TRBV2	TRBJ2-2	CASRALATGELFF	TGTGCCAGCAGAGCCCTAGCAACCGGGGAGCTGTTTTTT
many	TRBD2	TRBV20-1	TRBJ2-5	CSARPAGRQETQYF	TGCAGTGCTAGGCCAGCGGGGCGCCAAGAGACCCAGTACTTC
few	TRBD1	TRBV6-1	TRBJ1-6	CASSTPGQVNSPLHF	TGTGCCAGCAGCACACCGGGACAGGTCAATTCACCCCTCCACTTT
.	.	TRBV5-4	TRBJ2-7	CASSWGASSYEQYF	TGTGCCAGCAGCTGGGGGGCCTCATCCTACGAGCAGTACTTC
few	TRBD1	TRBV28	TRBJ1-1	CATSSPGQGDTEASF	TGTGCCACCTCCAGCCCAGGACAGGGTGACACTGAAGCTTCCTTT
many	TRBD1	TRBV6-2/TRBV6-3	TRBJ1-5	CASSQVGTGGNQPQHF	TGTGCCAGCAGCCAAGTCGGGACAGGGGGGAATCAGCCCCAGCATTTT
many	TRBD2	TRBV20-1	TRBJ2-5	CSASPVPLAGGGQETQYF	TGCAGTGCTAGCCCCGTCCCCTTAGCGGGAGGCGGACAAGAGACCCAGTACTTC
many	.	TRBV30	TRBJ1-3	CAWSGGLDSGNTIYF	TGTGCCTGGAGTGGAGGGCTTGACTCTGGAAACACCATATATTTT
many	.	TRBV7-2	TRBJ2-7	CASSLAGGAVYEQYF	TGTGCCAGCAGCTTAGCTGGGGGAGCTGTCTACGAGCAGTACTTC
.	.	TRBV6-1	TRBJ2-1	CASGWTYNEQFF	TGTGCCAGCGGGTGGACCTACAATGAGCAGTTCTTC
once	.	TRBV9	TRBJ2-1	CASSGLRGHEQFF	TGTGCCAGCAGCGGATTACGAGGCCATGAGCAGTTCTTC
.	.	TRBV20-1	TRBJ2-1	CSASPRWDEQFF	TGCAGTGCTAGCCCCCGGTGGGATGAGCAGTTCTTC
once	.	TRBV6-1	TRBJ2-4	CASSEDVRKNIQYF	TGTGCCAGCAGTGAAGACGTCAGGAAAAACATTCAGTACTTC
.	.	TRBV29-1	TRBJ2-1	CSVLRETHNGQFF	TGCAGCGTTTTACGGGAGACTCACAATGGGCAGTTCTTC
.	.	TRBV28	TRBJ1-6	CASTRQSRAAAPHHF	TGTGCCAGCACCCGACAGAGCAGAGCGGCCGCACCCCACCACTTT
many	.	TRBV30	TRBJ1-2	CAWDGLGQHDYGYTF	TGTGCCTGGGACGGTCTGGGACAACACGACTACGGCTACACCTTC
many	.	TRBV12-3/TRBV12-4	TRBJ2-1	CASSPTSTGGALSPFTYNEQFF	TGTGCCAGCAGCCCCACCAGTACAGGAGGGGCCTTATCCCCGTTCACCTACAATGAGCAGTTCTTC
.	TRBD1	TRBV28	TRBJ1-5	CASRAGGFNQPQHF	TGTGCCAGCAGGGCAGGGGGCTTCAATCAGCCCCAGCATTTT
many	.	TRBV6-1	TRBJ2-3	CASRGTPWPQTQYF	TGTGCCAGCAGGGGGACACCCTGGCCACAGACGCAGTATTTT
.	.	TRBV6-2/TRBV6-3	TRBJ2-1	CASSYSEGGGNEQFF	TGTGCCAGCAGTTACTCGGAGGGGGGCGGGAATGAGCAGTTCTTC
.	.	TRBV15	TRBJ1-2	CATSQDTDYGYTF	TGTGCCACCAGCCAAGACACCGACTATGGCTACACCTTC
many	TRBD1	TRBV11-1	TRBJ1-6	CASSGDRGFSPLHF	TGTGCCAGCAGCGGAGACAGGGGATTTTCACCCCTCCACTTT
.	.	TRBV5-5	TRBJ1-2	CASSSRARANYGYTF	TGTGCCAGCAGCTCCCGGGCCAGAGCTAACTATGGCTACACCTTC
many	.	TRBV28	TRBJ1-5	CASSFAGLSNQPQHF	TGTGCCAGCAGTTTCGCGGGTCTTAGCAATCAGCCCCAGCATTTT
many	TRBD2	TRBV2	TRBJ2-1	CASQVKGLAVYNEQFF	TGTGCCAGCCAAGTTAAGGGACTAGCGGTTTACAATGAGCAGTTCTTC
many	.	TRBV7-2	TRBJ2-3	CASSQDFGNTQYF	TGTGCCAGCAGTCAGGATTTCGGCAATACGCAGTATTTT
many	.	TRBV12-3/TRBV12-4	TRBJ1-1	CASSLADGTLAEAFF	TGTGCCAGCAGTTTAGCGGACGGAACGCTCGCTGAAGCTTTCTTT
few	.	TRBV3-1	TRBJ1-1	CASSQWEGKNTEAFF	TGTGCCAGCAGCCAATGGGAGGGCAAGAACACTGAAGCTTTCTTT
.	.	TRBV11-2	TRBJ2-2	CASSFTGTENTGELFF	TGTGCCAGCAGCTTCACCGGGACGGAGAACACCGGGGAGCTGTTTTTT
.	.	TRBV5-5	TRBJ1-1	CASSSDHAPEAFF	TGTGCCAGCAGTTCTGACCACGCCCCTGAAGCTTTCTTT
few	TRBD2	TRBV29-1	TRBJ2-5	CSVERTSGGTQYF	TGCAGCGTTGAAAGGACTAGCGGGGGGACCCAGTACTTC
few	TRBD2	TRBV6-1	TRBJ2-3	CASSGTSGSDTQYF	TGTGCCAGCAGTGGGACTAGCGGGTCAGATACGCAGTATTTT
many	.	TRBV20-1	TRBJ1-5	CSAGGKGHQPQHF	TGCAGTGCTGGCGGGAAAGGGCATCAGCCCCAGCATTTT
few	TRBD1	TRBV4-1	TRBJ1-1	CASSPTGTGDRWNTEAFF	TGCGCCAGCAGCCCAACCGGGACAGGGGACAGGTGGAACACTGAAGCTTTCTTT
many	.	TRBV20-1	TRBJ2-3	CSASAPGLIPTDTQYF	TGCAGTGCTTCAGCACCGGGACTCATCCCCACAGATACGCAGTATTTT
.	TRBD1	TRBV20-1	TRBJ2-5	CSARAEGQGDLETQYF	TGCAGTGCTAGAGCTGAGGGACAGGGCGATTTGGAGACCCAGTACTTC